The rows below give T cell receptor beta chains drawn from one sample of a study of control samples from healthy donors and cancer patients. Data came from immunoSEQ multiplex PCR; TCRdb stores just in-frame clones and leaves some out. This repertoire shows about 170,000 clones, 91% found once; its top ten account for roughly 1.6%. Sequencing was done on a sample of blood. The source is a woman in her 30s in good health. CDR3s include the opening cysteine and the closing phenylalanine or tryptophan. A D gene is named only where the DNA matches it firmly. Only some rows state a clone size, as once, few, many or a class for expanded clones.

abundance	v_gene	j_gene	d_gene	CDR3nt	CDR3aa
NA	TRBV5-1	TRBJ2-1	NA	TGCGCCAGCAGCCGGAATTACAATGAGCAGTTCTTC	CASSRNYNEQFF
NA	TRBV18	TRBJ1-1	NA	TGTGCCAGCTCACCACAGGGGACTGAAGCTTTCTTT	CASSPQGTEAFF
NA	TRBV7-3	TRBJ2-1	TRBD2	TGTGCCAGCAGCTTTGGGACTAGCGGGCACAATGAGCAGTTCTTC	CASSFGTSGHNEQFF
NA	TRBV6-5	TRBJ2-7	TRBD2	TGTGCCAGCAGGTCTAGCGGGAGGAACTACGAGCAGTACTTC	CASRSSGRNYEQYF
NA	TRBV3-1/TRBV3-2	TRBJ2-1	TRBD2	TGTGCCAGCAGCCAAGTGGGGACTAGCTCCTACAATGAGCAGTTCTTC	CASSQVGTSSYNEQFF
NA	TRBV4-1	TRBJ2-2	TRBD2	TGCGCCAGCAGTTCCCTCCTAGCGGGGGTGAACACCGGGGAGCTGTTTTTT	CASSSLLAGVNTGELFF
NA	TRBV25-1	TRBJ2-7	TRBD1	TGTGCCAGCAGTGAATCGCAGGGGGCCCGATACGAGCAGTACTTC	CASSESQGARYEQYF
few	TRBV4-1	TRBJ1-6	NA	TGCGCCAGCAGCCCGATAGGACGGCACTATAATTCACCCCTCCACTTT	CASSPIGRHYNSPLHF
NA	TRBV30	TRBJ2-3	NA	TGTGCCTGGGCGTATGCTAGCACAGATACGCAGTATTTT	CAWAYASTDTQYF
NA	TRBV29-1	TRBJ2-1	NA	TGCAGCGTTGGACCAGCGGCTCCCTACAATGAGCAGTTCTTC	CSVGPAAPYNEQFF
NA	TRBV28	TRBJ2-3	TRBD1	TGTGCCAGCAGCCCAGGGGGCAAGACCACAGATACGCAGTATTTT	CASSPGGKTTDTQYF
NA	TRBV19	TRBJ2-3	NA	TGTGCCAGTAGTATCTGGACAGGCACAGATACGCAGTATTTT	CASSIWTGTDTQYF
NA	TRBV15	TRBJ2-3	TRBD2	TGTGCCACCAGCAGAGGGGGGGGACGGAGCACAGATACGCAGTATTTT	CATSRGGGRSTDTQYF
NA	TRBV19	TRBJ1-2	TRBD1	TGTGCCAGTATGACAGGGGGAAACTATGGCTACACCTTC	CASMTGGNYGYTF
NA	TRBV5-1	TRBJ1-2	NA	TGCGCCAGCAGCTTGGAACAGGTCGGCTATGGCTACACCTTC	CASSLEQVGYGYTF
NA	TRBV3-1/TRBV3-2	TRBJ1-3	TRBD1	TGTGCCAGCAGCCCCCGGGACAGGTACTCTGGAAACACCATATATTTT	CASSPRDRYSGNTIYF
NA	TRBV6-2/TRBV6-3	TRBJ2-7	NA	TGTGCCAGCAGTTACTCGGTTTTCGGTGCCTACGAGCAGTACTTC	CASSYSVFGAYEQYF
NA	TRBV13	TRBJ1-2	NA	TGTGCCAGCAGCCCCGGGTCCTATGGCTACACCTTC	CASSPGSYGYTF
NA	TRBV6-6	TRBJ1-2	NA	TGTGCCAGCAGTTCGGACACTGGGGGAGGCTACACCTTC	CASSSDTGGGYTF
NA	TRBV18	TRBJ1-3	NA	TGTGCCAGCTCACCCGGGGACTCTGGAAACACCATATATTTT	CASSPGDSGNTIYF
NA	TRBV4-3	TRBJ1-2	TRBD1	TGCGCCAGCAGCCACGACAGGGGGTCCGATGGCTACACCTTC	CASSHDRGSDGYTF
NA	TRBV7-2	TRBJ2-3	TRBD2	TGTGCCAGCAGCTCCCGGACTAGCGGAACTAGCACAGATACGCAGTATTTT	CASSSRTSGTSTDTQYF
few	TRBV6-5	TRBJ1-3	NA	TGTGCCAGCAGACAAACGAGCTCTGGAAACACCATATATTTT	CASRQTSSGNTIYF
NA	TRBV18	TRBJ2-1	TRBD1	TGTGCCAGCTCAAGGACAGGGGTCTACAATGAGCAGTTCTTC	CASSRTGVYNEQFF
NA	TRBV28	TRBJ2-2	TRBD2	TGTGCCAGCAGTTTGGCACGACTAGCTGCGAACACCGGGGAGCTGTTTTTT	CASSLARLAANTGELFF
NA	TRBV18	TRBJ1-4	NA	TGTGCCAGCTCACCACCGTGGGAGGGGACTGAAAAACTGTTTTTT	CASSPPWEGTEKLFF
NA	TRBV19	TRBJ2-4	NA	TGTGCCAGTAGTATAGATATGAGGCAATTAGCCAAAAACATTCAGTACTTC	CASSIDMRQLAKNIQYF
NA	TRBV2	TRBJ2-1	NA	TGTGCCAGCAGTGAAGAAGTGTTGGATGAGCAGTTCTTC	CASSEEVLDEQFF
NA	TRBV25-1	TRBJ2-7	NA	TGTGCCAGCAGTGACTACAGCTACGAGCAGTACTTC	CASSDYSYEQYF
once	TRBV4-1	TRBJ2-7	TRBD2	TGCGCCAGCAGCCAAGGACTAGCGGGAATCTACGAGCAGTACTTC	CASSQGLAGIYEQYF
once	TRBV5-1	TRBJ2-2	NA	TGCGCCAGCAGCTTGGGAGATACCGGGGAGCTGTTTTTT	CASSLGDTGELFF
NA	TRBV5-5	TRBJ1-4	NA	TGTGCCAGCAGCTTGAGGGGGTCACAAAGAACTAATGAAAAACTGTTTTTT	CASSLRGSQRTNEKLFF
NA	TRBV7-9	TRBJ1-2	NA	TGTGCCAGCAGCCATATGTCGGGGGAAAACTATGGCTACACCTTC	CASSHMSGENYGYTF
NA	TRBV6-6	TRBJ1-1	NA	TGTGCCAGCAGTTATTCAGGGGTGACTGAAGCTTTCTTT	CASSYSGVTEAFF
NA	TRBV6-6	TRBJ2-3	NA	TGTGCCAGCAGTTACTCAGGGAGCACAGATACGCAGTATTTT	CASSYSGSTDTQYF
NA	TRBV7-8	TRBJ2-5	TRBD2	TGTGCCAGCAGCTTCTCTAGCGGGGAAGAGACCCAGTACTTC	CASSFSSGEETQYF
NA	TRBV12-3/TRBV12-4	TRBJ1-4	NA	TGTGCCAGCAGTCTTGGGTGGGGTGAAAAACTGTTTTTT	CASSLGWGEKLFF
NA	TRBV6-5	TRBJ2-7	NA	TGTGCCAGCAGTTACTCGGTGCTTGGCGGATCCTACGAGCAGTACTTC	CASSYSVLGGSYEQYF
NA	TRBV28	TRBJ1-2	NA	TGTGCCAGCAGTTTTTCTGGGGCGGCGGAGGGCTACACCTTC	CASSFSGAAEGYTF
NA	TRBV19	TRBJ1-5	NA	TGTGCCAGTAGTAACATTTATAGCAATCAGCCCCAGCATTTT	CASSNIYSNQPQHF
NA	TRBV29-1	TRBJ1-5	NA	TGCAGCGTTGGGGAGGGGTATAGCAATCAGCCCCAGCATTTT	CSVGEGYSNQPQHF
NA	TRBV7-9	TRBJ2-3	TRBD1	TGTGCCAGCAGCCCAGACAGGGGGGGAGATACGCAGTATTTT	CASSPDRGGDTQYF
NA	TRBV11-2	TRBJ2-1	TRBD2	TGTGCCAGCAGCTTAGATCTACTAGCGGGAGCCAATGAGCAGTTCTTC	CASSLDLLAGANEQFF
NA	TRBV21-1	TRBJ2-3	NA	TGTGCCAGCAGCCGGGGCGGACCGACTAGCGGGAGGACAGATACGCAGTATTTT	CASSRGGPTSGRTDTQYF
NA	TRBV6-1	TRBJ2-2	NA	TGTGCCAGCAGTGAACGTGGGGGGTTCGGGGAGCTGTTTTTT	CASSERGGFGELFF
NA	TRBV12-3/TRBV12-4	TRBJ1-5	TRBD1	TGTGCCAGCAGGGGACAGAACAATCAGCCCCAGCATTTT	CASRGQNNQPQHF
NA	TRBV4-3	TRBJ2-1	NA	TGCGCCAGCAGCCAAGAAGGAGCAGGGGGGGATGAGCAGTTCTTC	CASSQEGAGGDEQFF